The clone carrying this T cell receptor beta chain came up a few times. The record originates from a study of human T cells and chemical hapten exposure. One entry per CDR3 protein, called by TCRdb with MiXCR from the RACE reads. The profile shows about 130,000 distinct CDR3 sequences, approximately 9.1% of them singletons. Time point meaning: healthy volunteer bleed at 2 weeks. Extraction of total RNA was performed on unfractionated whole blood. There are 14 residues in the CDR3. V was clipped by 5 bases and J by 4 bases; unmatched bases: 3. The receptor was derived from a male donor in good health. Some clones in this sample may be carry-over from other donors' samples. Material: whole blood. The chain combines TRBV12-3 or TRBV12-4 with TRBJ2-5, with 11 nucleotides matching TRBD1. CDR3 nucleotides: TGTGCCAGCAGTGCGGGACAGGGGGGAGAGACCCAGTACTTC. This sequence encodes CASSAGQGGETQYF.